This T cell receptor (beta chain) was recorded in a study of shared clonotypes between healthy human individuals. Cells designated naive CD8 were CD45RO-negative and were positively selected for CCR7, with terminally differentiated effector memory CD45RA+ cells excluded. V was trimmed by 5 bases and J by 5 bases, leaving 8 bases between them. Germline values: CDR1 MNHEY, CDR2 SMNVEV (reference sequence). This CDR3 contains 12 residues. The DNA input per sorted-subset replicate PCR was 200 ng, corresponding to some 30,000 T cell genomes. Sequencing was performed with immunoSEQ multiplex PCR; in TCRdb, only in-frame clones are kept and a portion is missing. The sample includes fewer than 1 million clones, roughly 96% of them seen just once.

This clonotype was sampled from a man aged 30 to 45 in good health. The sequencing input was naive CD8+ T cells sorted from blood. The chain carries TRBV27 and TRBJ2-3; a possible D gene is TRBD2 (5 bases). In nucleotides, the CDR3 is TGTGCCAGCAGTGCCGGGGTAGATACGCAGTATTTT. Translation: CASSAGVDTQYF.